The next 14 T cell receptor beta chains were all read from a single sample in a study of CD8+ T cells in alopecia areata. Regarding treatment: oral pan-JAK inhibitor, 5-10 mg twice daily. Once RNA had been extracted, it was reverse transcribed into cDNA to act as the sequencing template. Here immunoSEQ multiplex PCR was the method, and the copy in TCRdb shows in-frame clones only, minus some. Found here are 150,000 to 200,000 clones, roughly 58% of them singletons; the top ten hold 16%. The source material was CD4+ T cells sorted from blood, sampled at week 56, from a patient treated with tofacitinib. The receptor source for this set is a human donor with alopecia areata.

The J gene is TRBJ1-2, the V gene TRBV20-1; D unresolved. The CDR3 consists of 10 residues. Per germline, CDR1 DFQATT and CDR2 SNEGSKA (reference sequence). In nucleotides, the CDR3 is TGCAGCGCAGCAGCGGCGGGCTACACCTTC. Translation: CSAAAAGYTF.

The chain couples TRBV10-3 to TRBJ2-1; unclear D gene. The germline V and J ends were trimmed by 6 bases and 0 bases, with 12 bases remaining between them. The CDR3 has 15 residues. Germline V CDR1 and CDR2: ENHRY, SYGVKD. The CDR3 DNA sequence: TGTGCCATCAGCTTGGACGGAAGCTCCTACAATGAGCAGTTCTTC. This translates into CAISLDGSSYNEQFF.

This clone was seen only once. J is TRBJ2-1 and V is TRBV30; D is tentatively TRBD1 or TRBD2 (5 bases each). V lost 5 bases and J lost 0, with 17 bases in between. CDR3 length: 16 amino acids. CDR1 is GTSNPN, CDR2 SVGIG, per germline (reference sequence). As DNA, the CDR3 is TGTGCCTGGGGTTCTCGGGGCGCGGTCTCCTACAATGAGCAGTTCTTC. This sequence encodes CAWGSRGAVSYNEQFF.

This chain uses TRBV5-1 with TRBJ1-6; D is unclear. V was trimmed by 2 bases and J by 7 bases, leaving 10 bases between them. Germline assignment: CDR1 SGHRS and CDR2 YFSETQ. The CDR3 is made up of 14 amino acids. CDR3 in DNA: TGCGCCAGCAGCTTACCGGGCCTCAATTCACCCCTCCACTTT. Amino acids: CASSLPGLNSPLHF.

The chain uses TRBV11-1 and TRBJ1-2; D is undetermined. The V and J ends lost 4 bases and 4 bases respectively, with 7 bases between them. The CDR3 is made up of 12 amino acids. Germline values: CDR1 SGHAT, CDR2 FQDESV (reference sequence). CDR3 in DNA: TGTGCCAGCAGCTCAACTGCCTATGGCTACACCTTC. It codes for CASSSTAYGYTF.

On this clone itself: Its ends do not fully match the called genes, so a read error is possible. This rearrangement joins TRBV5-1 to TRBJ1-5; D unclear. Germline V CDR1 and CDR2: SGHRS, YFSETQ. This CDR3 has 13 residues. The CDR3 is CAGSLDPNQPQHF. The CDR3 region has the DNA TGCGCCGGCAGTCTGGACCCCAATCAGCCCCAGCATTTT.

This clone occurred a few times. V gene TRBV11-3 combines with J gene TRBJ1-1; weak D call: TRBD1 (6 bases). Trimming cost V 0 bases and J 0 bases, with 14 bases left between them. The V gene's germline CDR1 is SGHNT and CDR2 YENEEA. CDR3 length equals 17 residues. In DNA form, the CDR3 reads TGTGCCAGCAGCTTAGAACGACAGGCGGTCATGAACACTGAAGCTTTCTTT. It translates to CASSLERQAVMNTEAFF.

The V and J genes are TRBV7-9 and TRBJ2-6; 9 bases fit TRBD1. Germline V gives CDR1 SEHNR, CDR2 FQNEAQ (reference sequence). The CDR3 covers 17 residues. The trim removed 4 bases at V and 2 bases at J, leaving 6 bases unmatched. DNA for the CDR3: TGTGCCAGCAGCTATCCGGGACAGGGAACTGGGGCCAACGTCCTGACTTTC. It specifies CASSYPGQGTGANVLTF.

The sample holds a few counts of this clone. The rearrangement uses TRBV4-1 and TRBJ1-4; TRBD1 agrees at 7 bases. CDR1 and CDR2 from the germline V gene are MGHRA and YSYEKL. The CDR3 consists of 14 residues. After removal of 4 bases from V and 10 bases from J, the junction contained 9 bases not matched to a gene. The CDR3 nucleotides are TGCGCCAGCAGCCCCCAGGGGGTTGGGGTAAAACTGTTTTTT. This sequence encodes CASSPQGVGVKLFF.

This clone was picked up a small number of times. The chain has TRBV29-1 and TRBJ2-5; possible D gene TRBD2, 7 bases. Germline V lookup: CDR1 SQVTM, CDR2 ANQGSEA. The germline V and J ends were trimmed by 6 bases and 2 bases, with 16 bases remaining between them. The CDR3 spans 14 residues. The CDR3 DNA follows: TGCAGCGTCCAGCCGGGGGGACATCAAGAGACCCAGTACTTC. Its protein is CSVQPGGHQETQYF.

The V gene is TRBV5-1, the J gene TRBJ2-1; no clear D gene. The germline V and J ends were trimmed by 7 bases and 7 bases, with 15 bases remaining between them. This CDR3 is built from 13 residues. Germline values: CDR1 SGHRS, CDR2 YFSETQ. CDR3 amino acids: CASEIPGGNEQFF. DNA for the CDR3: TGCGCCAGCGAAATCCCCGGTGGGAATGAGCAGTTCTTC.

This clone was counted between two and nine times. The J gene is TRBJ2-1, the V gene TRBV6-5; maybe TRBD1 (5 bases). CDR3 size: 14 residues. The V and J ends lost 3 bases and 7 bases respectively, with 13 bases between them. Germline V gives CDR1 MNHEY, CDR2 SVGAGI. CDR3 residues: CASSYGAEMNEQFF. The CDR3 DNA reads TGTGCCAGCAGTTATGGGGCGGAGATGAATGAGCAGTTCTTC.

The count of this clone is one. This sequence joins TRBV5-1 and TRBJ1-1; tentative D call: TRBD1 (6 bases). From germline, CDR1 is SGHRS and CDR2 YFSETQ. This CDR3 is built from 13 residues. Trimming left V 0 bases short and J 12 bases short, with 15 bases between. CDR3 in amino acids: CASSLGQAASSFF. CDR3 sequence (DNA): TGCGCCAGCAGCTTGGGACAGGCCGCCTCGTCTTTCTTT.

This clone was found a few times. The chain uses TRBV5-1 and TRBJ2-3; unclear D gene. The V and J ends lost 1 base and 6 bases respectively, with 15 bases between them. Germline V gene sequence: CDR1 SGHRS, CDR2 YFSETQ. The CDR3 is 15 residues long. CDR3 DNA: TGCGCCAGCAGCTTGAACCAGCCATTCATCGATACGCAGTATTTT. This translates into CASSLNQPFIDTQYF.